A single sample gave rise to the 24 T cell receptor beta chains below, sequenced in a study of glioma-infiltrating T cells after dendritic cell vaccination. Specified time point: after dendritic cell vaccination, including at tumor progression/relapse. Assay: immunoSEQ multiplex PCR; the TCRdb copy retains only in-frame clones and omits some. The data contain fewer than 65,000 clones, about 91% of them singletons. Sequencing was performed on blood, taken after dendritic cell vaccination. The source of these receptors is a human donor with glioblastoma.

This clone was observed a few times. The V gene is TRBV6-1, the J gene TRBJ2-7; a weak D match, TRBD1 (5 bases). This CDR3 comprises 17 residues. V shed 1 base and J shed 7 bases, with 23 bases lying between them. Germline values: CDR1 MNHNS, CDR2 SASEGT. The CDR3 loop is CASSEVGPRVLLREQYF. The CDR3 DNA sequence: TGTGCCAGCAGTGAAGTCGGACCCAGGGTGCTCCTGCGGGAGCAGTACTTC.

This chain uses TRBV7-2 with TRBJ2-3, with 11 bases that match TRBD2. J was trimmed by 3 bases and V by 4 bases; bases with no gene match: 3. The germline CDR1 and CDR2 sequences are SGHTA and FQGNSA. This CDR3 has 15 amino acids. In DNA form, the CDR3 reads TGTGCCAGCAGCTCACTAGCGGGAGAAACAGATACGCAGTATTTT. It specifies CASSSLAGETDTQYF.

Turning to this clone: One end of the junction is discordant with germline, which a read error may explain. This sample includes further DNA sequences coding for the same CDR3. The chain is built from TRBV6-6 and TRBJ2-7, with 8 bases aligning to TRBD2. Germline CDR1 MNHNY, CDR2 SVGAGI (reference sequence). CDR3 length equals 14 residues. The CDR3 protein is CASSYTSGPYEQYF. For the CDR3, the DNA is TGTGCAAGCAGTTATACTAGCGGCCCCTACGAGCAGTACTTC.

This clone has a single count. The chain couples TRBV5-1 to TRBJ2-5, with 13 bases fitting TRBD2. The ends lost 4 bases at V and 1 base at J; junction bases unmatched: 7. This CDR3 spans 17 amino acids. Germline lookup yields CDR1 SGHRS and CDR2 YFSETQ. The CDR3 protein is CASSAGGLAGLQETQYF. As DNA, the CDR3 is TGCGCCAGCAGCGCGGGGGGACTAGCGGGGCTCCAAGAGACCCAGTACTTC.

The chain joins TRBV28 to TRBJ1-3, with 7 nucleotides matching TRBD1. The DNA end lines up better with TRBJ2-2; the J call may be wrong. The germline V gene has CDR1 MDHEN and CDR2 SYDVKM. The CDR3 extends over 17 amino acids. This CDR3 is CASSLNLGQKNTGELFF. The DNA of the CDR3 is TGTGCCAGCAGTCTAAATTTGGGACAGAAGAACACCGGGGAGCTGTTTTTT.

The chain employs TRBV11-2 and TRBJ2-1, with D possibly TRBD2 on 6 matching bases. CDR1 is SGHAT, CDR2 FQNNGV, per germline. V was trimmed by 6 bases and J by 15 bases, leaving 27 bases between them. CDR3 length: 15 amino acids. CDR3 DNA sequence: TGTGCCAGCAGGCACATGCGGGGAGAGGTCGTGGTTCCGTTCTTC. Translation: CASRHMRGEVVVPFF.

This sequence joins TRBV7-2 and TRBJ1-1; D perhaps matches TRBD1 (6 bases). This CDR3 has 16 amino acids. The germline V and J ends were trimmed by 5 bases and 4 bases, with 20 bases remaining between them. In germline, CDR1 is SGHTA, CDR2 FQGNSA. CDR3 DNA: TGTGCCAGCAGCCTAACGTCCCTCAGGGGTGGCACTGAAGCTTTCTTT. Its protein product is CASSLTSLRGGTEAFF.

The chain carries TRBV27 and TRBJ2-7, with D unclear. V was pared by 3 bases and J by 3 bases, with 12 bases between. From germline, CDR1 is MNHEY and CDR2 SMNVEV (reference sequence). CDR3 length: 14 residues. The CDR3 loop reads CASSFSNSLYEQYF. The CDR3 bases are TGTGCCAGCAGTTTTAGTAACAGTCTCTACGAGCAGTACTTC.

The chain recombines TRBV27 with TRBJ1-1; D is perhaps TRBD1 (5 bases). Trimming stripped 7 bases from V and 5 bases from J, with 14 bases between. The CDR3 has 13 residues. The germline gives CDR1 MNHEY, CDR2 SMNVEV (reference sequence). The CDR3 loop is CASTLTQGTEAFF. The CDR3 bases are TGTGCCAGCACACTAACCCAGGGAACTGAAGCTTTCTTT.

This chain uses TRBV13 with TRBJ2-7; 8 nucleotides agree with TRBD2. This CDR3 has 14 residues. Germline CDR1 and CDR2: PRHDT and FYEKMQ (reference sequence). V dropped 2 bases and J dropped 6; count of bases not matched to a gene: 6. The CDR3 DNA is TGTGCCAGCAGCTTATTTCTAGCGGGCCTCGAGCAGTACTTC. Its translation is CASSLFLAGLEQYF. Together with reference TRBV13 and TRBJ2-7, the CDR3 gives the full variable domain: AAGVIQSPRHLIKEKRETATLKCYPIPRHDTVYWYQQGPGQDPQFLISFYEKMQSDKGSIPDRFSAQQFSDYHSELNMSSLELGDSALYFCASSLFLAGLEQYFGPGTRLTVT.

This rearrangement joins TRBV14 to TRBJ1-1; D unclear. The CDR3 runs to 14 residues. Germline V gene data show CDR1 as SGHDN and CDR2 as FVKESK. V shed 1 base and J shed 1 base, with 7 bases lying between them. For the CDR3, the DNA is TGTGCCAGCAGCCAAGGGCCTCAGAACACTGAAGCTTTCTTT. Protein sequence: CASSQGPQNTEAFF. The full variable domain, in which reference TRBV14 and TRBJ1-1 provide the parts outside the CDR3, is EAGVTQFPSHSVIEKGQTVTLRCDPISGHDNLYWYRRVMGKEIKFLLHFVKESKQDESGMPNNRFLAERTGGTYSTLKVQPAELEDSGVYFCASSQGPQNTEAFFGQGTRLTVV.

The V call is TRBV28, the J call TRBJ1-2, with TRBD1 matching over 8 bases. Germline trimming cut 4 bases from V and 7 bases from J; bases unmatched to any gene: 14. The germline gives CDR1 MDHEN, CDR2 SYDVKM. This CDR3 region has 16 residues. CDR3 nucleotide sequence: TGTGCCAGCAGTTCCAATATCGTCAGGGGGCTGAGTGGCTACACCTTC. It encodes CASSSNIVRGLSGYTF.

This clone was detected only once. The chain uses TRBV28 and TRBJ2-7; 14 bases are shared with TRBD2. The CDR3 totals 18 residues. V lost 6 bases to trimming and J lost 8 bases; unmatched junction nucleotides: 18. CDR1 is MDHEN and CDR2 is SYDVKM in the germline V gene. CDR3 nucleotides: TGTGCCAGCAGCCATCAGCGTTGGACTAGCGGGAGGCCGAGAAAGCAGTACTTC. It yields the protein CASSHQRWTSGRPRKQYF.

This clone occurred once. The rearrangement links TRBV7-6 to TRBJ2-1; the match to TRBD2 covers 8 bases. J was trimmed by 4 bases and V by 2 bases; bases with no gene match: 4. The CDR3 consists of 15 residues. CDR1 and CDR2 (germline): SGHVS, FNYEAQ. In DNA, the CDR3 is TGTGCCAGCAGCTTAAGGGCTAGCGGGTACAATGAGCAGTTCTTC. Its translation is CASSLRASGYNEQFF.

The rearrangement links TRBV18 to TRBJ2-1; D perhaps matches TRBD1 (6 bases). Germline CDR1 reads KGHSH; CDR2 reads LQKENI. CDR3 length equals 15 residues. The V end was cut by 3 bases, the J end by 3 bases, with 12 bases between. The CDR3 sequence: CASSPGQSDYNEQFF. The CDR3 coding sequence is TGTGCCAGCTCACCCGGACAGTCCGACTACAATGAGCAGTTCTTC.

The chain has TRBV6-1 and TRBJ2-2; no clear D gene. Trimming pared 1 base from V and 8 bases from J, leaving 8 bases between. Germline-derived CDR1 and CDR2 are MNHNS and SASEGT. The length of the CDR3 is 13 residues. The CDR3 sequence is CASSEVGRGELFF. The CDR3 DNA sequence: TGTGCCAGCAGTGAAGTTGGGCGAGGGGAGCTGTTTTTT.

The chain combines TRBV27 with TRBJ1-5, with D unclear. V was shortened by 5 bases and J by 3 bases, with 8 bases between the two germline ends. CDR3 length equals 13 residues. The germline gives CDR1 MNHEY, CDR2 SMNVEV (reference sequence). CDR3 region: CASSGQHNQPQHF. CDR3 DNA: TGTGCCAGCAGTGGGCAACACAATCAGCCCCAGCATTTT.

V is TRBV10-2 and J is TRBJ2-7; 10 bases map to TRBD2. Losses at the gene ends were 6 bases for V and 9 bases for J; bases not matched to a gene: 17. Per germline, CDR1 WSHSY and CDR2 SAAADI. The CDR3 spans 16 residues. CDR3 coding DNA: TGCGCCAGCAGCGAATTGGGTCTAGCGGGAGTTAAAGGGCAGTACTTC. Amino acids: CASSELGLAGVKGQYF.

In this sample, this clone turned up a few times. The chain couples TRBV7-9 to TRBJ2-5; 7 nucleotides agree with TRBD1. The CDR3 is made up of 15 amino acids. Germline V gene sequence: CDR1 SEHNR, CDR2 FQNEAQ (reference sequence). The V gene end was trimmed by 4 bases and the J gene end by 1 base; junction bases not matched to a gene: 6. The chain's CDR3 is CASSSGTATQETQYF. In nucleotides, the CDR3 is TGTGCCAGCAGCTCAGGGACAGCTACCCAAGAGACCCAGTACTTC. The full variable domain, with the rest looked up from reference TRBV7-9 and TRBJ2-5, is DTGVSQNPRHKITKRGQNVTFRCDPISEHNRLYWYRQTLGQGPEFLTYFQNEAQLEKSRLLSDRFSAERPKGSFSTLEIQRTEQGDSAMYLCASSSGTATQETQYFGPGTRLLVL.

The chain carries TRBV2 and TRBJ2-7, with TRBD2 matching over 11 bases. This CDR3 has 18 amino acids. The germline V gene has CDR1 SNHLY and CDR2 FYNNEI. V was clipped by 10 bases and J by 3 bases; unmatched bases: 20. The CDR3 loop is CATSGGFLAGGNFYEQYF. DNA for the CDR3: TGTGCCACCTCAGGGGGGTTCCTAGCGGGAGGTAACTTCTACGAGCAGTACTTC.

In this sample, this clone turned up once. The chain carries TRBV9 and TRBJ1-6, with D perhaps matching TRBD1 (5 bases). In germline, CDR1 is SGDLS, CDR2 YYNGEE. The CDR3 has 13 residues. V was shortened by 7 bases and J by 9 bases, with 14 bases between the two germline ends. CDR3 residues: CASGGQGGSPLHF. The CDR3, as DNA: TGTGCCAGCGGAGGGCAGGGAGGTTCACCCCTCCACTTT.

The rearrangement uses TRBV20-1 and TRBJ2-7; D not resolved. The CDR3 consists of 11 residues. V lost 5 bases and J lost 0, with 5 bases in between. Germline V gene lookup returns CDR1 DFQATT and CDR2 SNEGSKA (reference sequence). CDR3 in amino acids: CSASYSYEQYF. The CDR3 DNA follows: TGCAGTGCTTCTTACTCCTACGAGCAGTACTTC.

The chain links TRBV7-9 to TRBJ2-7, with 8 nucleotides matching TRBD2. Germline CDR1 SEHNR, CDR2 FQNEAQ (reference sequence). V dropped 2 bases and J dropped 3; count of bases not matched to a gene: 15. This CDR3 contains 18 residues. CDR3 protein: CASSLLSFGTSGDYEQYF. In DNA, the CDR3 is TGTGCCAGCAGCTTACTCTCTTTTGGTACTAGCGGCGACTACGAGCAGTACTTC.

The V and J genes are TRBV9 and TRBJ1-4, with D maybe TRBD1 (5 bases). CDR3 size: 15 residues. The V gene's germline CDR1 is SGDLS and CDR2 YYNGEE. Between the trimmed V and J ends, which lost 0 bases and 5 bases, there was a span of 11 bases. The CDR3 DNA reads TGTGCCAGCAGCGTAGCCGGGACTCCCAATGAAAAACTGTTTTTT. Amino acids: CASSVAGTPNEKLFF.